A single sample is the source of the 17 T cell receptor beta chains below, sequenced in a study of beta chain features in type 1 diabetes. The entirety of the isolated RNA underwent reverse transcription, so expressed TCRB transcripts were sequenced. TCRdb keeps only in-frame clones here, not all; method: immunoSEQ multiplex PCR. In the table there are 40,000 to 45,000 clones, approximately 72% of which are singletons. These receptors' targets are unknown. General observations from the study: Across all four CD4+ subsets, people with type 1 diabetes showed modestly shorter TCRB CDR3s.

Sequenced sample: Tregs from blood. The receptors here all came from a woman aged 18-29 years with type 1 diabetes.

The rearrangement joins TRBV18 to TRBJ1-4; a weak D match, TRBD1 (6 bases). Germline V gene lookup returns CDR1 KGHSH and CDR2 LQKENI. The CDR3 totals 14 residues. V dropped 7 bases and J dropped 8 bases, with 17 bases sitting between them. CDR3 amino acids: CASWTPGAGEKLFF. The CDR3 DNA follows: TGTGCCAGCTGGACGCCAGGGGCCGGAGAAAAACTGTTTTTT.

The J gene is TRBJ2-1, the V gene TRBV6-6, with 8 bases that match TRBD2. Germline loops: CDR1 MNHNY, CDR2 SVGAGI (reference sequence). Trimming at V came to 7 bases and at J to 8 bases, leaving 16 bases not matched to a gene. This CDR3 is 16 amino acids long. CDR3 nucleotide sequence: TGTGCCAGCACCCGGCCGGGTAGCGGGAAGTTTTATGAGCAGTTCTTC. Translated: CASTRPGSGKFYEQFF.

The V and J genes are TRBV6-4 and TRBJ2-6; 10 nucleotides line up with TRBD2. Trimming cost V 3 bases and J 4 bases; bases outside gene matches: 6. The CDR3 contains 17 residues. Germline CDR1 and CDR2: MRHNA and SNTAGT. The chain's CDR3 is CASSEGGTSDGANVLTF. CDR3 in DNA: TGTGCCAGCAGTGAGGGGGGGACTAGCGACGGGGCCAACGTCCTGACTTTC.

The V and J genes are TRBV9 and TRBJ1-3; D not certain. CDR1 and CDR2 from the germline V gene are SGDLS and YYNGEE. V was pared by 3 bases and J by 0 bases, with 13 bases between. CDR3 length: 16 amino acids. CDR3 bases: TGTGCCAGCAGCGCCGCAGGTTACTCCTCTGGAAACACCATATATTTT. It encodes CASSAAGYSSGNTIYF.

This sequence joins TRBV12-5 and TRBJ1-1, with no clear D. V lost 3 bases to trimming and J lost 10 bases, with 9 bases between them. The CDR3 loop spans 11 amino acids. Germline V gene data show CDR1 as LGHNT and CDR2 as FRNRAP. CDR3 nucleotide sequence: TGTGCTAGTGGTTTAGGAGGGTCAGCTTTCTTT. Protein: CASGLGGSAFF.

CDR3 sequence: CASSLGSASKNIQYF. CDR3 bases: TGTGCCAGCAGTTTAGGCTCCGCTAGCAAAAACATTCAGTACTTC. The chain is built from TRBV28 and TRBJ2-4; D not resolved. V lost 2 bases, J lost 3 bases, and 11 bases lay in between. The CDR3 is made up of 15 amino acids. Germline V gives CDR1 MDHEN, CDR2 SYDVKM.

Here the CDR3 DNA reads TGTGCCAGCAGCTTAGGGCAGGCAGATACGCAGTATTTT. Protein product: CASSLGQADTQYF. The V call is TRBV7-9, the J call TRBJ2-3; D call uncertain. CDR3 length: 13 amino acids. CDR1 and CDR2 (germline): SEHNR, FQNEAQ (reference sequence). Trimming left V 1 base short and J 4 bases short, with 6 bases between.

A few counts support this clone. The chain is built from TRBV5-1 and TRBJ2-7, with TRBD2 matching over 10 bases. V gave up 7 bases and J gave up 0 bases; unmatched junction bases: 7. This CDR3 comprises 15 residues. Germline CDR1 reads SGHRS; CDR2 reads YFSETQ. This CDR3 reads CASALLAGGSYEQYF. The CDR3 DNA reads TGCGCCAGCGCACTATTAGCGGGAGGCTCCTACGAGCAGTACTTC.

As to this clone: One junction end does not reproduce the germline sequence, and a read error may be involved. This sample also contains other DNA sequences that code for the same CDR3. The V gene is TRBV28, the J gene TRBJ1-1; D gene uncertain. Looked up from germline, CDR1 is MDHEN and CDR2 is SYDVKM. This CDR3 is 15 amino acids long. CDR3 amino acids: CASSLYSIMNTEAFF. CDR3 coding DNA: TGTGCCAGCAGTTTGTACAGTATCATGAACACTGAAGCCTTCTTT.

The V gene is TRBV1, the J gene TRBJ1-5. TRBV1 is deemed a pseudogene. The CDR3 sequence is 18 residues long. CDR3 nucleotide sequence: TGCACCGTCCCCCCCGGGGCGGGGAGGTCCTTGAGCAATCAGCCCCAGCATTTT. It specifies CTVPPGAGRSLSNQPQHF.

This chain uses TRBV9 with TRBJ2-7, with D maybe TRBD1 (5 bases). The germline V gene has CDR1 SGDLS and CDR2 YYNGEE. CDR3 size: 13 residues. Trimming stripped 3 bases from V and 2 bases from J, with 9 bases between. CDR3 sequence reads: CASSAAGTYEQYF. The CDR3 DNA is TGTGCCAGCAGCGCAGCAGGGACCTACGAGCAGTACTTC.

The rearrangement uses TRBV29-1 and TRBJ1-2, with 9 nucleotides matching TRBD1. Germline V gives CDR1 SQVTM, CDR2 ANQGSEA. CDR3 size: 13 residues. CDR3 sequence reads: CSLRRTGDYGYTF. The CDR3 DNA reads TGCAGTCTCCGGCGGACAGGGGACTATGGCTACACCTTC.

The chain is built from TRBV20-1 and TRBJ2-7; the D is unclear. V was trimmed by 4 bases and J by 3 bases, leaving 7 bases between them. CDR1 DFQATT and CDR2 SNEGSKA come from the germline V gene (reference sequence). The CDR3 contains 11 residues. In nucleotides, the CDR3 is TGCAGTGCTACCAGGCACTACGAGCAGTACTTC. It is translated as CSATRHYEQYF.

CDR3 nucleotides: TGTGCTAGTGGGGGACAGGGAGGAACTGAAGCTTTCTTT. Translation gives CASGGQGGTEAFF. The chain carries TRBV12-5 and TRBJ1-1; 9 nucleotides align to TRBD1. Trimming at V came to 6 bases and at J to 5 bases, leaving 4 bases not matched to a gene. The V gene's germline CDR1 is LGHNT and CDR2 FRNRAP. This CDR3 comprises 13 residues.

DNA of the CDR3: TGTGCCAGCAGCACCGGCGGGACCTACGAGCAGTACTTC. Translated: CASSTGGTYEQYF. The V and J genes are TRBV4-2 and TRBJ2-7, with D possibly being TRBD2 (6 bases). This CDR3 comprises 13 residues. The germline gives CDR1 LGHNA, CDR2 YNFKEQ. Trimming removed 5 bases at V and 2 bases at J, with 10 bases between.

This sequence joins TRBV7-2 and TRBJ2-1; D might be TRBD2 (5 bases). Germline CDR1 is SGHTA and CDR2 is FQGNSA. The CDR3 consists of 15 residues. V lost 5 bases, J lost 8 bases, and 19 bases lay in between. CDR3 protein: CASSPIAGGRYEQFF. The CDR3 bases are TGTGCCAGCAGCCCTATTGCGGGCGGTCGGTATGAGCAGTTCTTC.

The chain is built from TRBV11-3 and TRBJ2-4; 9 nucleotides line up with TRBD2. The CDR3 extends over 16 amino acids. V lost 5 bases, J lost 7 bases, and 12 bases stayed unmatched. The germline CDR1 and CDR2 sequences are SGHNT and YENEEA. CDR3 sequence: CASSQVAGGLGNIQYF. The CDR3 coding sequence is TGTGCCAGCAGCCAGGTGGCGGGGGGGCTCGGGAACATTCAGTACTTC.